These 12 T cell receptor beta chains share one sample of origin, sequenced in a study of T cells in women clearing cervical HPV infection. This table comes from immunoSEQ multiplex PCR, and its TCRdb copy is limited to in-frame clones, with some not included. The specimen's table records some 37,000 clones. The sample comprised blood buffy coat. Receptor source: a woman aged 18 to 75 with a cervical HPV16 infection that either progressed to CIN3+ or cleared (not recorded which).

Regarding this clone: Read coverage stops 3 residues before the CDR3 terminus; the germline J gene supplies the remainder. The V gene is TRBV12-3 or TRBV12-4, the J gene TRBJ1-6; TRBD1 might be the D (5 bases). The CDR3 length is 17 residues. Trimming removed 8 bases at V and 0 bases at J, with 17 bases between. The CDR3 loop reads CASARDFGSSYNSPLHF. The covered CDR3 bases are TGTGCCAGCGCACGGGACTTCGGAAGCTCCTATAATTCACCC.

Details on this clone: The sequence runs out 3 residues before the end of the CDR3; the remainder is reconstructed from the germline J gene. The rearrangement uses TRBV11-2 and TRBJ2-5, with TRBD1 as a possible D gene (7 bases). Germline V gives CDR1 SGHAT, CDR2 FQNNGV. The CDR3 runs 14 residues. Between the trimmed V and J ends, which lost 1 base and 5 bases, there was a span of 11 bases. CDR3: CASSLVSGGETQYF. Partial CDR3 DNA: TGTGCCAGCAGCTTAGTATCAGGGGGGGAGACC.

Comments on this clone: The CDR3 is cut off 3 residues early in the read; its end comes from the germline J gene. The V and J genes are TRBV10-3 and TRBJ2-3, with 9 bases fitting TRBD1. The trim removed 1 base at V and 4 bases at J, leaving 6 bases unmatched. Germline CDR1 ENHRY, CDR2 SYGVKD. The CDR3 runs 16 residues. CDR3 in amino acids: CAISELDRGGADTQYF. The DNA read from the CDR3 is TGTGCCATCAGTGAGTTGGACAGGGGTGGCGCAGATACG.

Turning to this clone: The read gets to within 3 residues of the CDR3 end, and the germline J gene fills in the rest. This rearrangement joins TRBV20-1 to TRBJ2-3; 8 bases match TRBD1. This CDR3 is built from 13 residues. V lost 5 bases to trimming and J lost 5 bases; unmatched junction nucleotides: 6. The V gene's germline CDR1 is DFQATT and CDR2 SNEGSKA (reference sequence). The CDR3 protein is CSASRTGLDTQYF. Incomplete CDR3 DNA: TGCAGTGCTTCGAGGACAGGGCTAGATACG.

Comment on this clone: With the read ending 3 residues before the CDR3 end, the germline J gene is used to fill in that end. The chain combines TRBV10-3 with TRBJ2-6; tentatively, D is TRBD1 (5 bases). With 7 bases removed from V and 0 bases from J, the gap between germline ends came to 16 bases. CDR1 and CDR2 from the germline V gene are ENHRY and SYGVKD. The CDR3 has 17 residues. CDR3 protein: CAITAGRALSGANVLTF. The sequenced part of the CDR3 DNA is TGTGCCATCACAGCAGGGCGAGCACTCTCTGGGGCCAACGTC.

Concerning this clone: The read halts 3 residues ahead of the CDR3 end, with the missing end drawn from the germline J gene. The gene calls are TRBV11-2 and TRBJ2-3; 9 bases match TRBD2. Germline CDR1 and CDR2: SGHAT and FQNNGV. This CDR3 region has 15 residues. Trimming removed 5 bases from V and 2 bases from J; junction bases left unmatched: 5. The sequenced CDR3 bases are TGTGCCAGCAGCACCTGGACTAGCGCCACAGATACG. Encoded protein: CASSTWTSATDT. Given in full, the CDR3 is CASSTWTSATDTQYF.

As concerns this clone: The read ends 3 residues shy of where the CDR3 ends; the end is completed using the germline J gene. The chain has TRBV30 and TRBJ2-7, with D uncertain. Deletions cut 4 bases from V and 4 bases from J, with 17 bases between. Germline-derived CDR1 and CDR2 are GTSNPN and SVGIG (reference sequence). The CDR3 length is 14 residues. Partial CDR3 DNA: TGTGCCTGGAAAGCCATGATCACTAAATACGAG. Translation gives CAWKAMITKYE. The complete CDR3 reads CAWKAMITKYEQYF.

With regard to this clone: The CDR3 goes on 3 residues after the read ends, and that part is filled in from the germline J gene. This chain connects TRBV2 to TRBJ2-5; 7 bases match TRBD1. This CDR3 comprises 15 residues. Germline V CDR1 and CDR2: SNHLY, FYNNEI. J gave up 0 bases and V 3 bases, and 4 bases lay outside the gene matches. The covered CDR3 bases are TGTGCCAGCAGTGATTCCAGGGGGAACCAAGAGACC. Translation: CASSDSRGNQET. The complete CDR3 protein is CASSDSRGNQETQYF.

The DNA read from the CDR3 is TGTGCCAGCAGCCAAGATCAGGGGACGGGGGCCAACGTC. It codes for CASSQDQGTGANV. The full CDR3 is CASSQDQGTGANVLTF. V usage is TRBV4-2 and J usage is TRBJ2-6; possible D gene TRBD1, 6 bases. The read is 3 residues too short to cover the CDR3 end, so that end is filled in from the germline J gene. The CDR3 contains 16 residues. Per the germline V gene, CDR1 is LGHNA and CDR2 is YNFKEQ. V was trimmed by 0 bases and J by 4 bases, leaving 10 bases between them.

Of note for this clone: From the germline J gene comes the end of the CDR3, since the read stops 3 residues before it. The J gene is TRBJ2-3, the V gene TRBV12-3 or TRBV12-4, with 7 bases aligning to TRBD2. The CDR3 loop spans 17 amino acids. V shed 1 base, J shed 4 bases, and the junction held 11 bases outside the gene matches. The sequenced CDR3 bases are TGTGCCAGCAGTTTAGTAGTGGGAGGGGTCGTCGCAGATACG. It encodes CASSLVVGGVVADT. The CDR3 in full is CASSLVVGGVVADTQYF.

Worth noting for this clone: The read falls 3 residues short of the CDR3 end, and the missing part is taken from the germline J gene. The rearrangement uses TRBV5-1 and TRBJ2-2; the match to TRBD2 covers 9 bases. CDR3 length equals 16 residues. V shed 0 bases and J 4 bases; nucleotides not matched to a gene: 4. CDR1 and CDR2 (germline): SGHRS, YFSETQ. CDR3 DNA, as far as it was read: TGCGCCAGCAGCTTGGAGCGGGGGGTTGGCACCGGGGAG. Protein sequence: CASSLERGVGTGE. The CDR3 reads in full as CASSLERGVGTGELFF.

CDR3 bases read: TGCAGTGCATGGGACAGGGCCTATGGC. Translated, it gives CSAWDRAYG. The full CDR3 protein is CSAWDRAYGYTF. V gene TRBV20-1 combines with J gene TRBJ1-2, with 9 bases identical to TRBD1. The CDR3 end lies 3 residues beyond the end of the read and is filled in from the germline J gene. The CDR3 contains 12 residues. J gave up 4 bases and V 6 bases, and 3 bases lay outside the gene matches. The germline V gene encodes CDR1 DFQATT and CDR2 SNEGSKA (reference sequence).